This TCR beta chain came from a study of blood T cell repertoires in COVID-19. Whole-study context: T cells, B-cell-depleted T cells, or PBMCs provided the cDNA or gDNA that served as material.

Here immunoSEQ multiplex PCR was the method, and the copy in TCRdb shows in-frame clones only, minus some. The table lists 25,000 to 30,000 clones, about 89% of them singletons. The length of the CDR3 is 15 residues. With V trimmed by 6 bases and J by 5 bases, 11 bases remained unmatched. Germline CDR1 is SGHAT and CDR2 is FQNNGV. The chain carries TRBV11-2 and TRBJ1-2; 8 nucleotides align to TRBD1. The sequence came from a human donor in a cohort sampled during active COVID-19. Sequences were obtained from peripheral blood. CDR3: CASSLERTGMYGYTF. The CDR3, as DNA: TGTGCCAGCAGTCTCGAGAGGACAGGGATGTATGGCTACACCTTC.